The 9 T cell receptor beta chains below all came from one sample that was sequenced in a study of cytomegalovirus exposure and HLA in healthy donors. Use of 60 Vbeta and 13 Jbeta primers characterized the PCR. Only in-frame clones appear in the TCRdb table, and some are missing; sequencing was by immunoSEQ multiplex PCR. The sample includes 95,000 or so clones, 60% to 80% of them seen just once. Sequenced sample: PBMCs. The receptors here all came from a woman aged 45-59 years in good health and CMV-seropositive.

This clone was picked up a small number of times. The chain employs TRBV6-5 and TRBJ1-4; D is perhaps TRBD1 (6 bases). The CDR3 sequence is 14 residues long. Germline CDR1 reads MNHEY; CDR2 reads SVGAGI. V was pared by 7 bases and J by 5 bases, with 14 bases between. CDR3 DNA: TGTGCCAGCACTATAGGCAGGGGCAATGAAAAACTGTTTTTT. Protein sequence: CASTIGRGNEKLFF.

This sequence joins TRBV5-1 and TRBJ2-2; TRBD2 matches at 9 bases. There are 16 residues in the CDR3. V shed 4 bases, J shed 1 base, and the junction held 5 bases outside the gene matches. The germline V gene encodes CDR1 SGHRS and CDR2 YFSETQ. As DNA, the CDR3 is TGCGCCAGCAGCCCCACGACTAGCGGGAACACCGGGGAGCTGTTTTTT. Translating gives CASSPTTSGNTGELFF.

V gene TRBV19 combines with J gene TRBJ1-4, with a weak D call TRBD1 (5 bases). Germline CDR1 is LNHDA and CDR2 is SQIVND (reference sequence). The CDR3 contains 16 residues. Trimming took 8 bases from V and 2 from J, leaving 18 bases between them. CDR3 bases: TGTGCCAGTGTTGAGACTCGACAGAGTACTAATGAAAAACTGTTTTTT. Translation gives CASVETRQSTNEKLFF.

The chain couples TRBV9 to TRBJ1-6; D is perhaps TRBD1 (5 bases). Germline CDR1 SGDLS, CDR2 YYNGEE. The CDR3 is 15 residues long. Trimming stripped 4 bases from V and 8 bases from J, with 16 bases between. CDR3: CASSPNGGEHSPLHF. CDR3 nucleotides: TGTGCCAGCAGCCCCAATGGGGGGGAGCATTCACCCCTCCACTTT.

V usage is TRBV5-1 and J usage is TRBJ1-4; D might be TRBD1 (6 bases). The germline V and J ends were trimmed by 3 bases and 5 bases, with 11 bases remaining between them. The CDR3 spans 14 residues. Germline loops: CDR1 SGHRS, CDR2 YFSETQ. The CDR3 loop reads CASSSGQRNEKLFF. The CDR3 coding sequence is TGCGCCAGCAGCTCCGGACAGCGGAATGAAAAACTGTTTTTT.

The chain employs TRBV7-3 and TRBJ1-2, with a weak D call TRBD1 (5 bases). Germline CDR1 is SGHTA and CDR2 is FQGTGA. Trimming stripped 5 bases from V and 3 bases from J, with 10 bases between. The CDR3 loop spans 13 amino acids. In DNA, the CDR3 is TGTGCCAGCAGCGTAGACAGTGACTATGGCTACACCTTC. Protein sequence: CASSVDSDYGYTF.

This chain uses TRBV19 with TRBJ2-7, with TRBD2 matching over 9 bases. CDR1 and CDR2 from the germline V gene are LNHDA and SQIVND (reference sequence). Unmatched junction bases numbered 7, after V lost 7 bases and J lost 0 bases. The CDR3 covers 15 residues. CDR3 bases: TGTGCCAGTATACGCGGGAGGGACTCCTCCTACGAGCAGTACTTC. Translated: CASIRGRDSSYEQYF.

The chain recombines TRBV10-3 with TRBJ2-3, with 8 nucleotides matching TRBD2. Unmatched junction bases numbered 10, after V lost 10 bases and J lost 4 bases. This CDR3 has 14 residues. CDR1 and CDR2 (germline): ENHRY, SYGVKD. CDR3 in DNA: TGTGCCAGCAGCACCGGGGGGGACGCAGATACGCAGTATTTT. Encoded protein: CASSTGGDADTQYF.

V and J are TRBV5-1 and TRBJ2-5, with 16 bases aligning to TRBD2. The CDR3 has 18 amino acids. The germline V gene has CDR1 SGHRS and CDR2 YFSETQ. The ends lost 3 bases at V and 5 bases at J; junction bases unmatched: 10. For the CDR3, the DNA is TGCGCCAGCAGCTCCCCCGGGACTAGCGGGAGGGCCCGGGAGACCCAGTACTTC. Translation: CASSSPGTSGRARETQYF.